These 8 T cell receptor beta chains were sequenced from one sample in a study of blood T cell repertoires in COVID-19. The method was immunoSEQ multiplex PCR; TCRdb's version includes in-frame clones alone and lacks a portion of them. The top ten clones hold around 3% of a sample with 95,000 to 150,000 clones, about 85% of them seen once. Input material: peripheral blood. All receptors come from a woman aged 80 or over with COVID-19, enrolled during active disease.

This clone was counted once. This chain joins TRBV25-1 and TRBJ2-7; TRBD1 matches 9 bases. CDR3 length: 16 residues. CDR1 and CDR2 from the germline V gene are MGHDK and SYGVNS. Losses at the gene ends were 4 bases for V and 1 base for J; bases not matched to a gene: 8. In DNA form, the CDR3 reads TGTGCCAGCAGTGGTACACCGGGACAGGGATCCTACGAGCAGTACTTC. It translates to CASSGTPGQGSYEQYF.

V is TRBV28 and J is TRBJ2-3; 7 bases match TRBD2. Germline values: CDR1 MDHEN, CDR2 SYDVKM. CDR3 size: 15 residues. With V trimmed by 3 bases and J by 9 bases, 12 bases remained unmatched. CDR3 sequence: CASSFPPAGVRTQYF. In nucleotides, the CDR3 is TGTGCCAGCAGTTTCCCCCCGGCGGGAGTACGGACGCAGTATTTT.

The genes are TRBV27 and TRBJ1-3, with TRBD1 matching 8 bases. Trimming took 5 bases from V and 4 from J; bases not matched to a gene: 7. The CDR3 totals 15 residues. Germline lookup yields CDR1 MNHEY and CDR2 SMNVEV (reference sequence). The CDR3 reads CASSTQGARGNTIYF. The CDR3 DNA reads TGTGCCAGCAGTACTCAGGGGGCGCGGGGAAACACCATATATTTT.

The chain couples TRBV11-2 to TRBJ2-7; tentatively, D is TRBD1 (5 bases). Between the trimmed V and J ends, which lost 5 bases and 6 bases, there was a span of 20 bases. CDR3 length: 15 residues. Germline V gene lookup returns CDR1 SGHAT and CDR2 FQNNGV. The CDR3 DNA reads as TGTGCCAGCAGCGTCGGTCAGGGAAACGGGTTCGAGCAGTACTTC. It encodes CASSVGQGNGFEQYF.

The chain joins TRBV29-1 to TRBJ2-6; D possibly corresponds to TRBD1 (6 bases). The V end lost 4 bases, the J end lost 0 bases, and 10 bases lay between the germline ends. Germline lookup yields CDR1 SQVTM and CDR2 ANQGSEA. This CDR3 comprises 15 residues. In DNA, the CDR3 is TGCAGCGTTGGACAGGCTTCCTCTGGGGCCAACGTCCTGACTTTC. Residues: CSVGQASSGANVLTF.

This clone appeared a few times. The V and J genes are TRBV5-5 and TRBJ1-6; no reliable D call. This CDR3 comprises 14 residues. CDR1 and CDR2 (germline): SGHKS, YYEKEE (reference sequence). V dropped 0 bases and J dropped 4 bases, with 5 bases sitting between them. The CDR3: CASSLDSYNSPLHF. The CDR3 nucleotides read TGTGCCAGCAGCTTGGACAGTTATAATTCACCCCTCCACTTT.

The genes are TRBV19 and TRBJ2-1; TRBD1 matches 7 bases. The CDR3 sequence is 14 residues long. V lost 3 bases to trimming and J lost 6 bases; unmatched junction nucleotides: 5. Germline loops: CDR1 LNHDA, CDR2 SQIVND (reference sequence). In DNA, the CDR3 is TGTGCCAGTAGTATCCGGCCAGGGGGCAATGAGCAGTTCTTC. Protein sequence: CASSIRPGGNEQFF.

This clone came up once. The chain couples TRBV11-2 to TRBJ2-7; D remains ambiguous. CDR3 length equals 11 residues. V shed 4 bases and J shed 3 bases, with 4 bases lying between them. Germline V lookup: CDR1 SGHAT, CDR2 FQNNGV. The CDR3 sequence: CASSSSYEQYF. The CDR3 coding sequence is TGTGCCAGCAGCTCCAGCTACGAGCAGTACTTC.